The 17 T cell receptor beta chains below all came from one sample that was sequenced in a study of T cell repertoires in cytomegalovirus infection. A single record per CDR3 protein comes from TCRdb applying MiXCR to the reads. The data contain around 210,000 distinct CDR3 sequences, 6.5% of them singletons. Material for sequencing was PBMCs. The source of these receptors is a human donor in good health (CMV status not recorded). Some clones in this sample may be carry-over from other donors' samples.

In this sample, this clonotype turned up many times. CDR3 in amino acids: CASSLDLDGAFF. CDR3 DNA: TGTGCCAGCAGCTTAGATCTCGATGGAGCTTTCTTT. The chain joins TRBV7-9 to TRBJ1-1; D remains unclear. CDR3 length: 12 residues. Trimming removed 1 base at V and 10 bases at J, with 10 bases between. Germline loops: CDR1 SEHNR, CDR2 FQNEAQ (reference sequence).

Comment on this clonotype: A much larger clone sits a single nucleotide away, making a read error possible. The conserved final phenylalanine or tryptophan is absent from the CDR3, which likely points to a read error. V gene TRBV29-1 combines with J gene TRBJ1-1, with 7 bases aligning to TRBD1. Per germline, CDR1 SQVTM and CDR2 ANQGSEA. The CDR3 contains 13 residues. V shed 8 bases, J shed 5 bases, and the junction held 11 bases outside the gene matches. The CDR3 sequence: CSTGEGARTEAFL. The CDR3 DNA reads TGCAGCACCGGAGAGGGGGCAAGAACTGAAGCTTTCCTT.

This clonotype was seen at least ten times. The gene calls are TRBV6-1 and TRBJ1-2, with D possibly TRBD1 on 6 matching bases. The V and J ends lost 7 bases and 2 bases respectively, with 20 bases between them. In germline, CDR1 is MNHNS, CDR2 SASEGT. This CDR3 contains 16 residues. DNA of the CDR3: TGTGCCAGCAAGAAGGGGGGCGCTGATAAAAACTATGGCTACACCTTC. It encodes CASKKGGADKNYGYTF.

This clonotype was found many times. V usage is TRBV5-6 and J usage is TRBJ2-7; TRBD1 might be the D (6 bases). CDR1 is SGHDT and CDR2 is YYEEEE in the germline V gene. The CDR3 extends over 12 amino acids. Trimming cost V 4 bases and J 4 bases, with 9 bases left between them. The DNA for the CDR3 is TGTGCCAGCAGCCAGGGGCTTTACGAGCAGTACTTC. The encoded protein is CASSQGLYEQYF.

In this sample, this clonotype turned up many times. The chain has TRBV20-1 and TRBJ2-5; D gene unclear. Germline lookup yields CDR1 DFQATT and CDR2 SNEGSKA (reference sequence). CDR3 length: 13 amino acids. V was shortened by 6 bases and J by 5 bases, with 16 bases between the two germline ends. The CDR3 reads CSAIDFDGETQYF. CDR3 DNA: TGCAGTGCAATCGACTTCGACGGCGAGACCCAGTACTTC.

This clonotype was picked up many times. This chain uses TRBV7-2 with TRBJ1-1, with TRBD1 matching over 9 bases. Germline loops: CDR1 SGHTA, CDR2 FQGNSA. The CDR3 length is 16 residues. J was trimmed by 10 bases and V by 0 bases; bases with no gene match: 12. The CDR3 DNA is TGTGCCAGCAGCTTAGCTCCCGTCCCGGGACAGGGACTAGCTTTCTTT. Its protein product is CASSLAPVPGQGLAFF.

This clonotype was observed many times. The chain couples TRBV20-1 to TRBJ2-3; D tentatively fits TRBD1 or TRBD2 (5 bases each). V dropped 5 bases and J dropped 2 bases, with 23 bases sitting between them. The CDR3 runs 17 residues. Germline V gives CDR1 DFQATT, CDR2 SNEGSKA (reference sequence). CDR3 DNA sequence: TGCAGTGCTTGGGACCCCACAGTGAGGGGTCACACAGATACGCAGTATTTT. Translation: CSAWDPTVRGHTDTQYF.

This clonotype showed up many times. The gene calls are TRBV20-1 and TRBJ2-1; 10 bases are shared with TRBD1. Germline V lookup: CDR1 DFQATT, CDR2 SNEGSKA (reference sequence). This CDR3 is built from 15 residues. The J segment lost 4 bases and the V segment lost 3 bases, leaving 6 bases of the junction unmatched. CDR3 coding DNA: TGCAGTGCTAGGGCCCGGGACAGGGGTTACAATGAGCAGTTCTTC. Residues: CSARARDRGYNEQFF.

This clonotype was observed many times. The chain combines TRBV7-9 with TRBJ2-5; 10 bases line up with TRBD2. CDR1 SEHNR and CDR2 FQNEAQ come from the germline V gene (reference sequence). After removal of 3 bases from V and 2 bases from J, the junction contained 6 bases not matched to a gene. This CDR3 is built from 16 residues. The CDR3: CASSFLAGGPQETQYF. Here the CDR3 DNA reads TGTGCCAGCAGCTTCTTAGCGGGGGGTCCTCAAGAGACCCAGTACTTC.

This clonotype showed up many times. The chain uses TRBV5-5 and TRBJ1-1; 9 nucleotides line up with TRBD1. The V gene end was trimmed by 2 bases and the J gene end by 13 bases; junction bases not matched to a gene: 3. The germline CDR1 and CDR2 sequences are SGHKS and YYEKEE (reference sequence). The CDR3 spans 11 residues. CDR3 loop: CASSFRQGVFF. The CDR3 region has the DNA TGTGCCAGCAGCTTCCGACAGGGGGTTTTCTTT.

This clonotype was seen repeatedly, ten times or more. The V and J genes are TRBV23-1 and TRBJ2-2; 7 nucleotides match TRBD1. TRBV23-1 is recorded as an ORF, its role being uncertain. The CDR3 totals 16 residues. With 1 base clipped from V and 4 bases from J, the junction kept 6 bases outside the gene matches. CDR3 bases: TGCGCCAGCAGTCAATTTATAGGGGGCGTCACCGGGGAGCTGTTTTTT. Its protein is CASSQFIGGVTGELFF.

This chain connects TRBV18 to TRBJ2-1; weak D call: TRBD1 (6 bases). With 2 bases removed from V and 9 bases from J, the gap between germline ends came to 20 bases. Looked up from germline, CDR1 is KGHSH and CDR2 is LQKENI. The CDR3 has 16 amino acids. The CDR3 DNA reads TGTGCCAGCTCACCAACGAGTCAGGGGAGTTTGAGTGAGCAGTTCTTC. Amino acids: CASSPTSQGSLSEQFF.

Details on this clonotype: Because it lacks the conserved phenylalanine or tryptophan at the end, this CDR3 is likely a read error. In DNA, the CDR3 is TGTGCCTGGAGGGCTTTACGTGGGACAGGGGGATCCTACGAGCAGTACTAC. Amino acid sequence: CAWRALRGTGGSYEQYY. The chain is built from TRBV30 and TRBJ2-7, with 11 nucleotides matching TRBD1. Germline loops: CDR1 GTSNPN, CDR2 SVGIG (reference sequence). The CDR3 has 17 amino acids. J was trimmed by 1 base and V by 3 bases; bases with no gene match: 11.

This clonotype was found many times. The CDR3 protein is CSARLAGGPNEQFF. Written as DNA, the CDR3 is TGCAGTGCTAGATTAGCGGGGGGGCCCAATGAGCAGTTCTTC. The chain couples TRBV20-1 to TRBJ2-1; 11 nucleotides agree with TRBD2. The ends lost 2 bases at V and 6 bases at J; junction bases unmatched: 3. This CDR3 contains 14 residues. From germline, CDR1 is DFQATT and CDR2 SNEGSKA (reference sequence).

This clonotype was counted many times. This chain uses TRBV11-2 with TRBJ2-7; possibly TRBD1 for D (5 bases). This CDR3 region has 13 residues. V lost 1 base and J lost 6, with 10 bases in between. Germline CDR1 SGHAT, CDR2 FQNNGV. For the CDR3, the DNA is TGTGCCAGCAGCTTAGCAGGGATGAGCGAGCAGTACTTC. The encoded protein is CASSLAGMSEQYF.

This clonotype was seen repeatedly, ten times or more. This chain joins TRBV5-1 and TRBJ2-2; TRBD2 is a possible D gene (5 bases). Trimming removed 4 bases at V and 4 bases at J, with 11 bases between. The length of the CDR3 is 14 residues. Germline V gene data show CDR1 as SGHRS and CDR2 as YFSETQ. The CDR3 loop is CASSAGRGTGELFF. The CDR3, as DNA: TGCGCCAGCAGCGCTGGACGGGGCACCGGGGAGCTGTTTTTT. Looking up the rest from reference TRBV5-1 and TRBJ2-2 gives the full variable domain: KAGVTQTPRYLIKTRGQQVTLSCSPISGHRSVSWYQQTPGQGLQFLFEYFSETQRNKGNFPGRFSGRQFSNSRSEMNVSTLELGDSALYLCASSAGRGTGELFFGEGSRLTVL.

In this sample, this clonotype turned up many times. The gene calls are TRBV6-2 or TRBV6-3 and TRBJ2-1; 8 bases line up with TRBD1. CDR3 size: 13 residues. The V segment lost 6 bases and the J segment 9 bases; nucleotides outside the gene matches: 7. Germline V gene data show CDR1 as MNHEY and CDR2 as SVGEGT. CDR3 loop: CASSRTGPGEQFF. The CDR3 region has the DNA TGTGCCAGCAGCCGGACAGGGCCCGGTGAGCAGTTCTTC.